The subject of this entry is one T cell receptor beta chain. Antigen specificity is unknown. The record originates from a study of radiation and T cells in renal cell carcinoma. Time point given: blood 4 weeks post-SBRT, at nephrectomy. Treatment in this sample: 15 Gy SBRT to primary tumor, nephrectomy 4 weeks later. Profiling relied on immunoSEQ multiplex PCR, and the TCRdb table lists in-frame clones only, not all of them. The table shows around 180,000 clones, with approximately 90% occurring only once. Whole-study results and caveats: Without pretreatment biopsies, baseline tumor clonotype presence was undetermined.

V was clipped by 9 bases and J by 3 bases; unmatched bases: 9. The CDR3 has 14 residues. Germline assignment: CDR1 ENHRY and CDR2 SYGVKD. Sequencing used blood, obtained from a patient whose treatment included radiotherapy and nephrectomy. This receptor was obtained from a woman between 50 and 59 years old with renal cell carcinoma. This chain connects TRBV10-3 to TRBJ2-3; 7 nucleotides line up with TRBD1. DNA for the CDR3: TGTGCCATTCAGAGACAGGGTGGGACAGATACGCAGTATTTT. It codes for CAIQRQGGTDTQYF.